What follows are 2 T cell receptor beta chains derived from one specimen sequenced in a study of naive and memory T cell subsets. An equimolar mix of two oligonucleotides served as the beta constant-region primer for TRBC1 and TRBC2. The ligated cDNA underwent four PCR rounds using SP2 and nested alpha and beta constant-region primers. TCRdb passed the UMI-ligation and nested PCR reads through MiXCR, listing each CDR3 protein once. The table lists 95,000 to 150,000 distinct CDR3 sequences, just over 35% of them singletons, with 0.8% to 1% in the top ten. Sequencing used central memory CD4+ T cells from blood. The receptor set was obtained from a human donor in good health.

V is TRBV28 and J is TRBJ2-3; D not resolved. Germline assignment: CDR1 MDHEN and CDR2 SYDVKM. The CDR3 contains 12 residues. The V gene lost 3 bases and the J gene lost 7 bases, with 8 bases spanning the gap. The CDR3 here is CASSFLGYTQYF. The CDR3 DNA sequence: TGTGCCAGCAGTTTTCTGGGTTATACGCAGTATTTT. The full variable domain, in which reference TRBV28 and TRBJ2-3 provide the parts outside the CDR3, is DVKVTQSSRYLVKRTGEKVFLECVQDMDHENMFWYRQDPGLGLRLIYFSYDVKMKEKGDIPEGYSVSREKKERFSLILESASTNQTSMYLCASSFLGYTQYFGPGTRLTVL.

The V call is TRBV5-1, the J call TRBJ2-1, with D possibly TRBD2 on 5 matching bases. The CDR3 has 13 residues. The V end was cut by 0 bases, the J end by 6 bases, with 7 bases between. Germline V CDR1 and CDR2: SGHRS, YFSETQ. This CDR3 reads CASSLGGSNEQFF. The CDR3 nucleotides read TGCGCCAGCAGCTTGGGAGGGAGCAATGAGCAGTTCTTC.